Listed below are T cell receptor beta chains from one sample, sequenced in a study of shared clonotypes between healthy human individuals. TCRdb keeps only in-frame clones here, not all; method: immunoSEQ multiplex PCR. The table shows around 750,000 clones, with approximately 79% occurring only once. The source material was memory CD4+ T cells sorted from blood. The receptors come from a woman aged 25 to 39 in good health. The CDR3 runs from the conserved cysteine through the conserved F or W. Fields, in order: V gene, J gene, clone size, D gene, CDR3 DNA, CDR3 protein. D genes are given only for firm matches. Not all rows give a size; the values are once, few, many and, for expanded clones, a class.

TRBV11-3	TRBJ1-1	.	.	TGTGCCAGCAGCCCAGTGGAGTCTGAAGCTTTCTTT	CASSPVESEAFF
TRBV6-1	TRBJ1-2	.	.	TGTGCCAGCTCCCGCCGGGACTACGGGAGCGGCTACACCTTC	CASSRRDYGSGYTF
TRBV19	TRBJ1-5	.	TRBD1	TGTGCCAGTAGGGGGACAGGGTTTAGTCAGCCCCAGCATTTT	CASRGTGFSQPQHF
TRBV11-3	TRBJ2-2	.	.	TGTGCCAGCAGCTTAAGTATGGCCGGGGAGTTGTTTTTT	CASSLSMAGELFF
TRBV25-1	TRBJ2-5	few	TRBD1	TGTGCCAGCAGTGACTACCGGGACAGGGTAGGCGAGAGAGAGACCCAGTACTTC	CASSDYRDRVGERETQYF
TRBV25-1	TRBJ2-7	few	TRBD1	TGTGCCAGCAGTGGGGTGGCAGGGGGATCCTACGAGCAGTACTTC	CASSGVAGGSYEQYF
TRBV9	TRBJ1-4	.	.	TGTGCCAGCAGCGGACGGGACGGCCTGAAAGGAATGTTTTTT	CASSGRDGLKGMFF
TRBV29-1	TRBJ1-2	.	.	TGCAGCGTTGAGACCTATGGCTACACCTTC	CSVETYGYTF
TRBV6-1	TRBJ1-2	few	.	TGTGCCAGCAGTGAATGGGGGGCAACCTATGGCTACACCTTC	CASSEWGATYGYTF
TRBV18	TRBJ1-1	.	.	TGTGCCAGCTATACCACGGCAGGGTTAGGCACTGAAGCTTTCTTT	CASYTTAGLGTEAFF
TRBV10-1	TRBJ2-7	few	TRBD2	TGCGCCAGCAGTGCGGGGGCTAGCGGGGGGACTTACGAGCAGTACTTC	CASSAGASGGTYEQYF
TRBV5-1	TRBJ1-1	few	TRBD1	TGCGCCAGCAGCTTTGCAGGGGGCAAGGGGACTGAAGCTTTCTTT	CASSFAGGKGTEAFF
TRBV5-1	TRBJ2-5	.	.	TGCGCCAGCAGCCGCCAGGAGCGGCGGGAGACCCAGTACTTC	CASSRQERRETQYF
TRBV27	TRBJ2-5	.	TRBD1	TGTGCCAGCAGCTCCGCCGGACAGGGTCAGACCCAGTACTTC	CASSSAGQGQTQYF
TRBV6-1	TRBJ2-1	few	.	TGTGCCAGCAGGGAAACCGTAGCGGACACCTACAATGAGCAGTTCTTC	CASRETVADTYNEQFF
TRBV28	TRBJ2-2	.	.	TGTGCCACTTCTCCGGTCTCCCAATGGGGCACCGGGGAGCTGTTTTTT	CATSPVSQWGTGELFF
TRBV5-1	TRBJ1-2	.	TRBD1	TGCGCCAGCAGCTCGACGGGACAGCCGAACTATGGCTACACCTTC	CASSSTGQPNYGYTF
TRBV28	TRBJ1-1	.	.	TGTGCCAGCAGTGTGACAGGTCGGGGCACTGAAGCTTTCTTT	CASSVTGRGTEAFF